The clone carrying this T cell receptor (beta chain) was counted between two and nine times. Its antigen is not known. CDR3 length: 15 amino acids. The V segment lost 5 bases and the J segment 5 bases; nucleotides outside the gene matches: 11. CDR1 and CDR2 (germline): LGHNT, FRNRAP. The PCR used 60 Vbeta and 13 Jbeta primers. The table came from immunoSEQ multiplex PCR; TCRdb's copy has only in-frame clones and leaves some out. The sample yields 150,000 to 200,000 clones, under 85% seen once. This sample stems from a study of cytomegalovirus exposure and HLA in healthy donors. Study-level results: The study put 150 or so TCR beta chains on its list as cytomegalovirus-associated. The dataset shows that most TCR sequences were rare, while some public TCRs occurred in many donors.

The sample was PBMCs. The sequence came from a man aged 50-59 years in good health and CMV-seronegative. The chain has TRBV12-5 and TRBJ1-1, with 7 bases aligning to TRBD1. CDR3 sequence: CASGAFDREGTEAFF. The CDR3, as DNA: TGTGCTAGTGGTGCCTTCGACAGGGAAGGGACTGAAGCTTTCTTT.